This T cell receptor (beta chain) was sequenced during a study of Ad26.COV2.S vaccination and SARS-CoV-2 variants. Repertoires were generated with immunoSEQ multiplex PCR, while TCRdb's copy carries only in-frame clones and drops some. This sample has 200,000 to 300,000 clones, with 70% to 90% found just once. V was clipped by 1 base and J by 3 bases, with 6 bases between them. The CDR3 has 13 residues. Sample treatment: approximately 18 received Ad26.COV2.S at low or high dose, single or two shots; 5 received placebo; per-sample allocation not given. Samples came from day 63 after the first vaccine or placebo injection.

This chain connects TRBV12-3 or TRBV12-4 to TRBJ2-5; D is uncertain. This specimen was peripheral blood, taken in a trial of Ad26.COV2.S vaccine versus placebo. The receptor was derived from a person between 18 and 59 years old who received the Ad26.COV2.S COVID-19 vaccine or a placebo. In nucleotides, the CDR3 is TGTGCCAGCAGTTTAGGACGGAAAGAGACCCAGTACTTC. This translates into CASSLGRKETQYF.